These T cell receptor beta chains were read from a single sample in a study of blood T cell repertoires in COVID-19. Repertoires were generated with immunoSEQ multiplex PCR, while TCRdb's copy carries only in-frame clones and drops some. Among a few hundred thousand clones, 65% to 90% were seen once, and the ten largest hold more than 9%. Specimen: PBMCs or T cells enriched from blood (not recorded which). The origin of the receptors is a woman aged 18-30 years who had recovered from COVID-19. Both conserved end residues are part of each CDR3. D genes are given only for firm matches. Where a row states a size, it is once, few, many or the class of an expanded clone; other rows omit it.

>TRBV2|TRBJ1-2|14|-|TRBD1
CASRTGQGWGGYTF
TGTGCCAGCAGGACAGGACAGGGATGGGGTGGCTACACCTTC
>TRBV5-1|TRBJ2-5|15|-|TRBD2
CASSLRLAGGETQYF
TGCGCCAGCAGCTTGAGACTAGCGGGAGGAGAGACCCAGTACTTC
>TRBV10-3|TRBJ2-1|13|-|TRBD2
CAISYGRYNEQFF
TGTGCCATCAGCTACGGGAGGTACAATGAGCAGTTCTTC
>TRBV5-4|TRBJ1-4|15|-|-
CASSLLTGTNEKLFF
TGTGCCAGCAGCTTGTTGACAGGAACTAATGAAAAACTGTTTTTT
>TRBV18|TRBJ1-2|17|once|TRBD1
CASSPPAGTVVGYGYTF
TGTGCCAGCTCACCACCGGCCGGGACAGTCGTCGGCTATGGCTACACCTTC
>TRBV12-5|TRBJ1-4|14|-|-
CASGLGPFAPELFF
TGTGCTAGTGGTTTGGGCCCTTTCGCGCCGGAACTGTTTTTT
>TRBV19|TRBJ1-2|14|-|TRBD1
CASNPGTGASGYTF
TGTGCCAGTAACCCCGGGACAGGGGCTTCGGGCTACACCTTC
>TRBV7-9|TRBJ1-2|17|-|-
CASSPLKGHSKNYGYTF
TGTGCCAGCAGCCCCCTCAAGGGGCACTCCAAAAACTATGGCTACACCTTC
>TRBV3-1/TRBV3-2|TRBJ1-6|13|-|TRBD1
CASSYRGSSPLHF
TGTGCCAGCAGCTACAGGGGTAGTTCACCCCTCCACTTT
>TRBV9|TRBJ2-5|15|-|TRBD1
CASSVARGGGETQYF
TGTGCCAGCAGCGTAGCTAGAGGGGGCGGGGAGACCCAGTACTTC
>TRBV6-5|TRBJ1-6|15|-|-
CATSYQDSGSSPLHF
TGTGCCACCAGTTATCAGGACAGCGGGAGTTCACCCCTCCACTTT
>TRBV29-1|TRBJ2-7|13|-|-
CSVTGPAAYEQYF
TGCAGCGTTACAGGGCCAGCCGCCTACGAGCAGTACTTC
>TRBV11-3|TRBJ2-2|17|once|-
CASSTPLFGQNTGELFF
TGTGCCAGCAGCACCCCCCTTTTTGGGCAGAACACCGGGGAGCTGTTTTTT
>TRBV25-1|TRBJ1-2|16|-|TRBD1
CASSEWGDSKLFGYTF
TGTGCCAGCAGTGAATGGGGGGACAGTAAACTCTTTGGCTACACCTTC
>TRBV6-1|TRBJ1-5|16|-|TRBD1
CASSEAPGQGNQPQHF
TGTGCCAGCAGTGAAGCGCCGGGACAGGGCAATCAGCCCCAGCATTTT
>TRBV5-1|TRBJ1-1|16|once|TRBD1
CASRSGTGEWNTEAFF
TGCGCCAGCAGGTCCGGGACAGGGGAATGGAACACTGAAGCTTTCTTT
>TRBV18|TRBJ2-7|14|-|TRBD1
CASSLRQGAYEQYF
TGTGCCAGCTCACTCCGACAGGGGGCTTACGAGCAGTACTTC
>TRBV4-1|TRBJ1-2|15|-|-
CASSQDRSGGNGYTF
TGCGCCAGCAGCCAAGATAGATCGGGGGGTAATGGCTACACCTTC
>TRBV28|TRBJ2-7|11|-|-
CASWGGAEQYF
TGTGCCAGCTGGGGGGGCGCCGAGCAGTACTTC
>TRBV18|TRBJ1-1|13|-|-
CASSLRLDTEAFF
TGTGCCAGCTCCCTCAGGTTAGACACTGAAGCTTTCTTT
>TRBV3-1/TRBV3-2|TRBJ1-5|15|-|TRBD1
CASSQGGTGNQPQHF
TGTGCCAGCAGCCAAGGCGGGACAGGGAATCAGCCCCAGCATTTT
>TRBV14|TRBJ2-1|13|-|-
CASSQSLYNEQFF
TGTGCCAGCAGCCAATCTCTTTACAATGAGCAGTTCTTC
>TRBV3-1/TRBV3-2|TRBJ2-5|20|-|TRBD2
CASSQDFTSGRALWWETQYF
TGTGCCAGCAGCCAAGATTTTACGAGCGGGAGGGCCCTGTGGTGGGAGACCCAGTACTTC
>TRBV21-1|TRBJ1-6|14|-|-
CASSKGGSRSPLHF
TGTGCCAGCAGCAAAGGCGGTTCTCGTTCACCCCTCCACTTT
>TRBV2|TRBJ1-1|13|-|-
CASRWQGPTQAFF
TGTGCCAGCCGATGGCAGGGTCCCACGCAGGCTTTCTTT
>TRBV9|TRBJ1-1|17|-|-
CASSPGSLRFGATEAFF
TGTGCCAGCAGCCCCGGGAGTCTTAGGTTTGGGGCCACTGAAGCTTTCTTT
>TRBV15|TRBJ2-2|15|-|TRBD2
CATSSLTGGTGELFF
TGTGCCACCAGCAGTCTAACGGGGGGCACCGGGGAGCTGTTTTTT
>TRBV5-4|TRBJ1-2|13|-|TRBD1
CASSLGTGGGYTF
TGTGCCAGCAGCTTAGGAACAGGGGGCGGCTACACCTTC
>TRBV5-8|TRBJ1-1|13|-|-
CASSSRGGREAFF
TGTGCCAGCAGCTCCCGGGGGGGCAGAGAAGCTTTCTTT
>TRBV5-1|TRBJ1-1|15|-|TRBD1
CASSPETGGSTEAFF
TGCGCCAGCAGCCCCGAGACAGGGGGGAGCACTGAAGCTTTCTTT
>TRBV9|TRBJ2-3|15|-|TRBD2
CASSVSSGSGDTQYF
TGTGCCAGCAGCGTATCTAGCGGGAGTGGAGATACGCAGTATTTT
>TRBV6-1|TRBJ1-5|15|-|TRBD1
CASSEATGGNQPQHF
TGTGCCAGCAGTGAAGCAACAGGGGGGAATCAGCCCCAGCATTTT
>TRBV6-5|TRBJ1-4|14|-|TRBD1
CASSFRGDNEKLFF
TGTGCCAGCAGTTTCAGGGGGGACAATGAAAAACTGTTTTTT
>TRBV2|TRBJ1-2|13|-|-
CASSERLASGYTF
TGTGCCAGCAGTGAACGACTAGCGAGCGGCTACACCTTC
>TRBV7-9|TRBJ2-1|13|-|TRBD2
CASSFLAGDEQFF
TGTGCCAGCAGCTTTTTGGCGGGGGATGAGCAGTTCTTC
>TRBV7-9|TRBJ1-5|16|-|-
CASSHLPGLADQPQHF
TGTGCCAGCAGCCATCTCCCGGGGCTAGCGGATCAGCCCCAGCATTTT
>TRBV4-1|TRBJ2-3|15|-|-
CASSQDGGYTDTQYF
TGCGCCAGCAGCCAAGATGGGGGGTACACAGATACGCAGTATTTT
>TRBV18|TRBJ2-1|15|-|TRBD2
CASSGASGEHNEQFF
TGTGCCAGCTCAGGGGCTAGCGGGGAACATAATGAGCAGTTCTTC
>TRBV3-1/TRBV3-2|TRBJ1-3|14|medium-sized|-
CASSFDSSGNTIYF
TGTGCCAGCAGCTTCGACAGCTCTGGAAACACCATATATTTT
>TRBV7-3|TRBJ2-5|15|-|-
CASSLSRGAQETQYF
TGTGCCAGCAGCTTGTCACGCGGGGCACAAGAGACCCAGTACTTC
>TRBV9|TRBJ2-1|13|-|TRBD2
CASSVTSGHEQFF
TGTGCCAGCAGCGTGACTAGCGGCCATGAGCAGTTCTTC
>TRBV2|TRBJ1-1|13|-|-
CASNPQGVAEAFF
TGTGCCAGCAACCCCCAGGGCGTGGCTGAAGCTTTCTTT
>TRBV27|TRBJ2-3|16|-|TRBD2
CASSSPMGGSTDTQYF
TGTGCCAGCAGTTCTCCCATGGGCGGGAGTACAGATACGCAGTATTTT